This entry lists 27 T cell receptor beta chains sequenced from one sample in a study of blood T cell repertoires in COVID-19. Method: immunoSEQ multiplex PCR; TCRdb's copy keeps in-frame clones and lacks some. The sample yields some 29,000 clones, roughly 89% seen once. Material: peripheral blood. These receptors originate from a human donor in a cohort sampled during active COVID-19.

Here the CDR3 reads CASSLGGTGVSPLHF. The CDR3, as DNA: TGCGCCAGCAGCTTGGGGGGGACAGGGGTCTCACCCCTCCACTTT. J is TRBJ1-6 and V is TRBV5-1; 10 bases align to TRBD1. CDR1 is SGHRS and CDR2 is YFSETQ in the germline V gene. The CDR3 is 15 residues long. Losses at the gene ends were 0 bases for V and 10 bases for J; bases not matched to a gene: 4.

The chain uses TRBV6-5 and TRBJ1-5; TRBD1 matches at 7 bases. Germline lookup yields CDR1 MNHEY and CDR2 SVGAGI. V was clipped by 5 bases and J by 9 bases; unmatched bases: 10. The CDR3 contains 14 residues. As DNA, the CDR3 is TGTGCCAGCAGTCCCCGGACAGGCGCCTCGCCCCAGCATTTT. Encoded protein: CASSPRTGASPQHF.

The chain has TRBV7-3 and TRBJ2-6, with 10 bases aligning to TRBD1. The germline V gene encodes CDR1 SGHTA and CDR2 FQGTGA. The trim removed 5 bases at V and 2 bases at J, leaving 3 bases unmatched. The CDR3 is 16 amino acids. The CDR3 is CASSPTGGAGANVLTF. The CDR3, as DNA: TGTGCCAGCAGCCCGACAGGGGGCGCTGGGGCCAACGTCCTGACTTTC.

The rearrangement joins TRBV5-1 to TRBJ2-1; the D gene is possibly TRBD2 (5 bases). V shed 4 bases and J shed 6 bases, with 14 bases lying between them. This CDR3 is built from 14 residues. In germline, CDR1 is SGHRS, CDR2 YFSETQ. The CDR3 reads CASSARGAANEQFF. The CDR3 DNA sequence: TGCGCCAGCAGCGCCAGAGGAGCGGCCAATGAGCAGTTCTTC. Drawing the rest from reference TRBV5-1 and TRBJ2-1, the complete variable domain is KAGVTQTPRYLIKTRGQQVTLSCSPISGHRSVSWYQQTPGQGLQFLFEYFSETQRNKGNFPGRFSGRQFSNSRSEMNVSTLELGDSALYLCASSARGAANEQFFGPGTRLTVL.

This chain joins TRBV3-1 (or the pseudogene TRBV3-2) and TRBJ1-5; the match to TRBD1 covers 8 bases. CDR3 length equals 15 residues. In germline, CDR1 is LGHDT, CDR2 YNNKEL (reference sequence). With V trimmed by 2 bases and J by 0 bases, 0 bases remained unmatched. CDR3 nucleotides: TGTGCCAGCAGCCAAACAGGGGGTAGCAATCAGCCCCAGCATTTT. Its protein product is CASSQTGGSNQPQHF.

There are a few counts of this clone. The CDR3 sequence is CASSLDSRTDTQYF. CDR3 nucleotide sequence: TGTGCCAGCAGCTTAGATTCCAGGACAGATACGCAGTATTTT. This chain links TRBV11-2 with TRBJ2-3; D unresolved. CDR3 length: 14 residues. Germline lookup yields CDR1 SGHAT and CDR2 FQNNGV. Trimming stripped 0 bases from V and 3 bases from J, with 7 bases between.

The rearrangement joins TRBV19 to TRBJ2-7; TRBD2 matches 7 bases. Germline CDR1 LNHDA, CDR2 SQIVND (reference sequence). The CDR3 loop spans 14 amino acids. V shed 5 bases, J shed 2 bases, and the junction held 6 bases outside the gene matches. The CDR3 loop reads CASSRYREAYEQYF. The CDR3 coding sequence is TGTGCCAGTAGTCGCTACCGGGAGGCCTACGAGCAGTACTTC.

The V gene is TRBV12-3 or TRBV12-4, the J gene TRBJ1-1; 7 bases agree with TRBD1. This CDR3 spans 13 amino acids. Losses at the gene ends were 6 bases for V and 1 base for J; bases not matched to a gene: 2. The CDR3 reads CASRRTGNTEAFF. Written as DNA, the CDR3 is TGTGCCAGCAGACGGACAGGGAACACTGAAGCTTTCTTT.

V and J are TRBV21-1 and TRBJ2-3; the DNA was not compared with TRBD2, the D call given in the table. TRBV21-1 is flagged as a pseudogene. This CDR3 region has 18 residues. The CDR3 region has the DNA TGTGCCAGCAGCAACAACCTAGCGGGAGGGCCTTACACAGATACGCAGTATTTT. Translated: CASSNNLAGGPYTDTQYF.

The CDR3 loop is CASSPLRSTDTQYF. The CDR3 nucleotides are TGTGCCAGCTCACCACTTAGAAGCACAGATACGCAGTATTTT. This chain uses TRBV18 with TRBJ2-3, with D unresolved. The CDR3 totals 14 residues. Germline lookup yields CDR1 KGHSH and CDR2 LQKENI. V was trimmed by 1 base and J by 0 bases, leaving 5 bases between them.

The chain has TRBV9 and TRBJ2-3; 9 nucleotides align to TRBD2. The V and J ends lost 0 bases and 3 bases, in that order; junction bases with no gene match: 5. The CDR3 extends over 16 amino acids. The germline gives CDR1 SGDLS, CDR2 YYNGEE. The DNA of the CDR3 is TGTGCCAGCAGCGTAGGGCGGGGGGGAATAACAGATACGCAGTATTTT. Its protein is CASSVGRGGITDTQYF.

The chain carries TRBV2 and TRBJ2-7; tentatively, D is TRBD1 (5 bases). The germline V gene encodes CDR1 SNHLY and CDR2 FYNNEI. V was clipped by 7 bases and J by 2 bases, with 9 bases between them. There are 12 residues in the CDR3. This CDR3 is CASTQGTYEQYF. The CDR3 nucleotides read TGTGCCAGCACCCAGGGAACCTACGAGCAGTACTTC. Drawing the rest from reference TRBV2 and TRBJ2-7, the complete variable domain is EPEVTQTPSHQVTQMGQEVILRCVPISNHLYFYWYRQILGQKVEFLVSFYNNEISEKSEIFDDQFSVERPDGSNFTLKIRSTKLEDSAMYFCASTQGTYEQYFGPGTRLTVT.

This clone was observed a single time. The chain joins TRBV5-6 to TRBJ1-1, with 7 nucleotides matching TRBD1. V lost 1 base, J lost 7 bases, and 16 bases stayed unmatched. The CDR3 consists of 17 residues. From germline, CDR1 is SGHDT and CDR2 YYEEEE. For the CDR3, the DNA is TGTGCCAGCAGCTTGAGGGGTAGGGGGCGTATACCTATTGAAGCTTTCTTT. As protein: CASSLRGRGRIPIEAFF.

For the CDR3, the DNA is TGTGCCAGCAGTAATAGCGATTCCACAGATACGCAGTATTTT. Its protein product is CASSNSDSTDTQYF. This chain connects TRBV6-5 to TRBJ2-3; tentative D call: TRBD2 (5 bases). Trimming removed 5 bases at V and 2 bases at J, with 11 bases between. There are 14 residues in the CDR3. Germline V gene lookup returns CDR1 MNHEY and CDR2 SVGAGI.

J is TRBJ2-7 and V is TRBV4-1; 7 bases map to TRBD1. CDR3 length: 15 amino acids. The germline CDR1 and CDR2 sequences are MGHRA and YSYEKL. Germline trimming cut 5 bases from V and 1 base from J; bases unmatched to any gene: 8. This chain's CDR3 is CASSSSTGSSYEQYF. CDR3 nucleotides: TGCGCCAGCAGCTCGTCGACAGGGTCATCCTACGAGCAGTACTTC.

The chain joins TRBV15 to TRBJ1-1; D possibly corresponds to TRBD1 (5 bases). V shed 3 bases and J shed 9 bases, with 14 bases lying between them. Germline V gives CDR1 LNHNV, CDR2 YYDKDF (reference sequence). The CDR3 is 13 residues long. The CDR3 spells CATSSSDKGKAFF. The CDR3 DNA follows: TGTGCCACCAGCAGTTCCGATAAGGGGAAAGCTTTCTTT. Based on the CDR3 plus reference TRBV15 and TRBJ1-1, the full variable domain is DAMVIQNPRYQVTQFGKPVTLSCSQTLNHNVMYWYQQKSSQAPKLLFHYYDKDFNNEADTPDNFQSRRPNTSFCFLDIRSPGLGDTAMYLCATSSSDKGKAFFGQGTRLTVV.

The rearrangement uses TRBV6-6 and TRBJ2-3; 8 positions match TRBD2. Trimming at V came to 5 bases and at J to 7 bases, leaving 8 bases not matched to a gene. The germline V gene has CDR1 MNHNY and CDR2 SVGAGI (reference sequence). There are 14 residues in the CDR3. CDR3 bases: TGTGCCAGCAGTGCAGCGGGAGTCGTGAATACGCAGTATTTT. This translates into CASSAAGVVNTQYF.

The chain joins TRBV15 to TRBJ2-2; 8 bases align to TRBD2. Germline V gene sequence: CDR1 LNHNV, CDR2 YYDKDF (reference sequence). This CDR3 contains 17 residues. The V gene end was trimmed by 5 bases and the J gene end by 3 bases; junction bases not matched to a gene: 11. The CDR3 reads CATSVVFGTSHTGELFF. As DNA, the CDR3 is TGTGCCACCAGCGTGGTCTTCGGGACTAGTCACACCGGGGAGCTGTTTTTT.

The rearrangement links TRBV3-1 (or the pseudogene TRBV3-2) to TRBJ2-7, with 7 positions matching TRBD1. The CDR3 totals 15 residues. V lost 0 bases, J lost 0 bases, and 2 bases stayed unmatched. The germline CDR1 and CDR2 sequences are LGHDT and YNNKEL (reference sequence). The CDR3, as DNA: TGTGCCAGCAGCCAAGAGACAGGGAGCTCCTACGAGCAGTACTTC. It specifies CASSQETGSSYEQYF.

V and J are TRBV5-4 and TRBJ2-3; 15 bases map to TRBD2. After removal of 4 bases from V and 5 bases from J, the junction contained 8 bases not matched to a gene. Germline loops: CDR1 SGHNT, CDR2 YYREEE (reference sequence). The length of the CDR3 is 17 residues. DNA of the CDR3: TGTGCCAGCAGCCCCGGACTAGCGGGGGGGCTTCAAGATACGCAGTATTTT. Protein product: CASSPGLAGGLQDTQYF. Full variable domain (missing parts from reference TRBV5-4 and TRBJ2-3): ETGVTQSPTHLIKTRGQQVTLRCSSQSGHNTVSWYQQALGQGPQFIFQYYREEENGRGNFPPRFSGLQFPNYSSELNVNALELDDSALYLCASSPGLAGGLQDTQYFGPGTRLTVL.

This sequence joins TRBV6-5 and TRBJ1-1; TRBD1 matches at 9 bases. This CDR3 is built from 13 residues. Germline V gives CDR1 MNHEY, CDR2 SVGAGI. The junction had 11 bases not matched to a gene; V was cut back by 6 bases and J by 12 bases. CDR3 DNA: TGTGCCAGCAGCGCGAGGGGACAGGGCTGGTCTTTCTTT. Its translation is CASSARGQGWSFF.

This chain joins TRBV6-5 and TRBJ2-1, with 7 bases fitting TRBD1. The CDR3 covers 14 residues. With V trimmed by 4 bases and J by 2 bases, 2 bases remained unmatched. From germline, CDR1 is MNHEY and CDR2 SVGAGI. CDR3: CASSSGQTYNEQFF. The CDR3 nucleotides are TGTGCCAGCAGTTCGGGACAGACCTACAATGAGCAGTTCTTC.

The CDR3 sequence is CAARQGAFNTEAFF. The CDR3 nucleotides read TGTGCCGCCCGCCAGGGGGCCTTCAACACTGAAGCTTTCTTT. The genes are TRBV7-2 and TRBJ1-1; TRBD1 matches 8 bases. CDR1 and CDR2 from the germline V gene are SGHTA and FQGNSA. V gave up 11 bases and J gave up 2 bases; unmatched junction bases: 10. CDR3 length: 14 amino acids.

The chain recombines TRBV5-6 with TRBJ1-6, with TRBD1 identical over 8 bases. With 3 bases clipped from V and 9 bases from J, the junction kept 5 bases outside the gene matches. In germline, CDR1 is SGHDT, CDR2 YYEEEE. The CDR3 has 14 amino acids. In nucleotides, the CDR3 is TGTGCCAGCAGCTCGACAGGGGCAGGTTCACCCCTCCACTTT. Its protein product is CASSSTGAGSPLHF.

This clone was picked up one time. This chain joins TRBV4-2 and TRBJ1-6; 7 bases align to TRBD1. The V and J ends lost 0 bases and 5 bases, in that order; junction bases with no gene match: 7. Germline-derived CDR1 and CDR2 are LGHNA and YNFKEQ. The CDR3 spans 17 residues. The CDR3 nucleotides are TGTGCCAGCAGCCAAGATTGGAACGACAGGGATAATTCACCCCTCCACTTT. Its protein is CASSQDWNDRDNSPLHF.

This clone was detected a few times. The V and J genes are TRBV6-5 and TRBJ1-1, with 8 bases that match TRBD1. After removal of 0 bases from V and 7 bases from J, the junction contained 4 bases not matched to a gene. The CDR3 covers 14 residues. Per germline, CDR1 MNHEY and CDR2 SVGAGI. The CDR3 DNA reads as TGTGCCAGCAGTTACTCCCGAGGACAGGGTGAAGCTTTCTTT. Translation: CASSYSRGQGEAFF.

This sequence joins TRBV9 and TRBJ2-3; TRBD2 aligns across 8 bases. Germline-derived CDR1 and CDR2 are SGDLS and YYNGEE. The CDR3 contains 17 residues. Trimming removed 0 bases from V and 2 bases from J; junction bases left unmatched: 8. CDR3 sequence (DNA): TGTGCCAGCAGCGTAGTTGGGCGGGGGGCCGACACAGATACGCAGTATTTT. Its translation: CASSVVGRGADTDTQYF.